This T cell receptor beta chain was recorded in a study of T cell responses to AZD1222 COVID-19 vaccine. The CDR3 runs 12 residues. CDR1 is LNHDA, CDR2 SQIVND, per germline (reference sequence). Profiled with immunoSEQ multiplex PCR; TCRdb holds only in-frame clones, not every one. The repertoire holds about 160,000 clones, about 92% seen once, with roughly 3.3% in the top ten. General study findings and limits: Spike-specific TCR breadth and depth grew following two AZD1222 doses.

Comment on this clone: Its cognate antigen is unknown.

The input for sequencing was peripheral blood, taken 28 days after the second AZD1222 dose. The receptor's source is an adult who received the AZD1222 COVID-19 vaccine. This chain uses TRBV19 with TRBJ1-4; a possible D gene is TRBD1 (5 bases). For the CDR3, the DNA is TGTGCAACGGCCCAGAGGGGTGAAAAACTGTTTTTT. This codes for CATAQRGEKLFF.